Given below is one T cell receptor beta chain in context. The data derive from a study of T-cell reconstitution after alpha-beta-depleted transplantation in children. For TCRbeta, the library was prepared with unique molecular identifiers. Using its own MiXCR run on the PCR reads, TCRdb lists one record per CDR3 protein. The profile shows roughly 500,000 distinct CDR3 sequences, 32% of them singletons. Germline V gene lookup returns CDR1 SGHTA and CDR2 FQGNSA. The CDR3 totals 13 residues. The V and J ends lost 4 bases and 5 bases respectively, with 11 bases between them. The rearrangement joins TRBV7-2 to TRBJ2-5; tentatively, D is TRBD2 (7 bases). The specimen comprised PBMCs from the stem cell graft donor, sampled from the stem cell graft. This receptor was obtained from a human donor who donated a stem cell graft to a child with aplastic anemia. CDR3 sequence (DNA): TGTGCCAGCAGCTGGGAGGGGGAGGAGACCCAGTACTTC. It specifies CASSWEGEETQYF.